The sequence of this T cell receptor beta chain was determined in a study of OX40 agonist ivuxolimab in advanced cancers. In the study overall: Patients receiving dose escalation had hepatocellular carcinoma, melanoma, renal cell or head and neck cancer.

TCRdb's copy holds only in-frame clones and misses some; the assay was immunoSEQ multiplex PCR. The table includes roughly 50,000 clones, just under 90% detected once. CDR1 is MNHNY and CDR2 is SVGAGI in the germline V gene (reference sequence). The CDR3 is 11 residues long. The V and J ends lost 8 bases and 10 bases, in that order; junction bases with no gene match: 5. The source was CD4+ or CD8+ T cells sorted from blood, collected in a trial of the OX40 agonist ivuxolimab. The source is an adult with an advanced solid tumor such as melanoma, head and neck, liver or kidney cancer. The chain carries TRBV6-6 and TRBJ2-1; 7 nucleotides match TRBD2. The CDR3 nucleotides are TGTGCCAGCGGCGGGGAGGGAGAGCAGTTCTTC. It encodes CASGGEGEQFF.